The sequence of this TCR beta chain was determined in a study of graft-versus-host responses after intestinal transplantation. As for the study in general: Every one of the recipients received anti-thymocyte globulin induction and afterwards took tacrolimus and steroids for about 3 years.

In the case of this clone: What it binds is not known.

Only in-frame clones appear in the TCRdb table, and some are missing; sequencing was by immunoSEQ multiplex PCR. The sample lists about 64,000 clones; 90% to 95% were seen once. Whole-study findings and limits: Recipient-marrow GvH clones were detected, some having first appeared in ileum or blood. Within the allografts of patients who had graft-donor T cell macrochimerism, graft-versus-host to host-versus-graft clonal ratios were high. Peak circulating GvH clone levels were associated with early post-transplant HvG declines.

The CDR3 is 16 residues long. Germline CDR1 reads MRHNA; CDR2 reads SNTAGT. Deletions cut 1 base from V and 5 bases from J, with 17 bases between. The sequence derives from a human donor who was the organ donor for an intestinal transplant. The chain recombines TRBV6-4 with TRBJ1-1; D perhaps matches TRBD1 (5 bases). Material: unstimulated CD8+ T cells sorted from spleen or lymph node cells, obtained before transplant. The CDR3 nucleotides read TGTGCCAGCAGTGACTTCGGGACTTTGGGCGGGACTGAAGCTTTCTTT. This codes for CASSDFGTLGGTEAFF.